Detailed here is one T cell receptor (beta chain). The antigen remains unidentified. The table came from immunoSEQ multiplex PCR; TCRdb's copy has only in-frame clones and leaves some out. The sample totals about 140,000 clones. This record belongs to a study of T cell responses to AZD1222 COVID-19 vaccine. Findings and caveats of the study: The donors showed a predominance of white British ancestry and of females, with possible underestimation of clonal diversity.

This CDR3 comprises 17 residues. The ends lost 0 bases at V and 8 bases at J; junction bases unmatched: 12. Germline-derived CDR1 and CDR2 are LGHNA and YSLEER. This TCR was recovered from an adult in good health. V usage is TRBV4-3 and J usage is TRBJ1-2, with 10 nucleotides matching TRBD1. Specimen: peripheral blood. CDR3 residues: CASSQDYRGQGLRGYTF. The CDR3 DNA sequence: TGCGCCAGCAGCCAAGATTATAGGGGACAGGGGTTGAGAGGCTACACCTTC.